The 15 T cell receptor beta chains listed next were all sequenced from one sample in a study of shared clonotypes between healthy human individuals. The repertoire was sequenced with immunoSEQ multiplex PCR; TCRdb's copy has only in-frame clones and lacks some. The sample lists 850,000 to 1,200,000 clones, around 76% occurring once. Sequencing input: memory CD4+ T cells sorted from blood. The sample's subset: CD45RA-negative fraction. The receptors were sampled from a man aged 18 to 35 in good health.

The CDR3 loop is CASSLPGMNTEAFF. In nucleotides, the CDR3 is TGTGCCAGCAGCCTTCCGGGGATGAACACTGAAGCTTTCTTT. This chain links TRBV9 with TRBJ1-1, with D unclear. CDR3 size: 14 residues. The germline V and J ends were trimmed by 4 bases and 0 bases, with 10 bases remaining between them. The germline V gene encodes CDR1 SGDLS and CDR2 YYNGEE.

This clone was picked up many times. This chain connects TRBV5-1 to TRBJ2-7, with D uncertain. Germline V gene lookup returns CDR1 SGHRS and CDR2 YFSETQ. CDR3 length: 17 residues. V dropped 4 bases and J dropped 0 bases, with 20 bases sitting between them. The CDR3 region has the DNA TGCGCCAGCAGCCCCAGATCCTATATACTGAACTCCTACGAGCAGTACTTC. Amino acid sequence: CASSPRSYILNSYEQYF.

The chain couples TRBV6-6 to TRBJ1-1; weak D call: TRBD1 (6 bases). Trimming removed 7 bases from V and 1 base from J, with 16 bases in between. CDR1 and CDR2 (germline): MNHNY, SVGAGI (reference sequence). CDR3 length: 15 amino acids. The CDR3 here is CASTKRGTKNTEAFF. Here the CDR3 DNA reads TGTGCCAGCACCAAAAGGGGGACGAAGAACACTGAAGCTTTCTTT.

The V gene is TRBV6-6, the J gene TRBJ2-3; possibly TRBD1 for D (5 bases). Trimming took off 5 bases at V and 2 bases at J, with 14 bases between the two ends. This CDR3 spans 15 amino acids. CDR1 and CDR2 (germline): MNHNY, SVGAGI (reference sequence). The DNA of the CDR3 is TGTGCCAGCAGTACGCCTGCAGGGAACACAGATACGCAGTATTTT. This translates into CASSTPAGNTDTQYF.

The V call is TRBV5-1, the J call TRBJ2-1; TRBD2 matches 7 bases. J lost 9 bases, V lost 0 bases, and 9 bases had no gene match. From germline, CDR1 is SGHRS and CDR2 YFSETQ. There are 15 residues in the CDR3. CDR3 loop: CASSLGDYSLGEQFF. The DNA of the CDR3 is TGCGCCAGCAGCTTGGGGGACTACTCTTTGGGTGAGCAGTTCTTC.

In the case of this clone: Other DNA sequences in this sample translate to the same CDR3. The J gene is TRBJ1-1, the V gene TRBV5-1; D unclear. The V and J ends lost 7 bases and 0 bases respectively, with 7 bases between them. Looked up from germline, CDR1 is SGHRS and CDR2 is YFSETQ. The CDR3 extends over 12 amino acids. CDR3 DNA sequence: TGCGCCAGCTCGGATATGAACACTGAAGCTTTCTTT. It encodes CASSDMNTEAFF.

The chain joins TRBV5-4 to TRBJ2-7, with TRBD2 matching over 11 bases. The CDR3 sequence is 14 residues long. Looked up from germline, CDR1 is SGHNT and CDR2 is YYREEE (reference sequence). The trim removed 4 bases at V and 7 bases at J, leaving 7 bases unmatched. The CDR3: CASSAGLAATEQYF. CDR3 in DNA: TGTGCCAGCAGCGCGGGACTAGCGGCAACTGAGCAGTACTTC. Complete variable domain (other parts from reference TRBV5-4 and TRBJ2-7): ETGVTQSPTHLIKTRGQQVTLRCSSQSGHNTVSWYQQALGQGPQFIFQYYREEENGRGNFPPRFSGLQFPNYSSELNVNALELDDSALYLCASSAGLAATEQYFGPGTRLTVT.

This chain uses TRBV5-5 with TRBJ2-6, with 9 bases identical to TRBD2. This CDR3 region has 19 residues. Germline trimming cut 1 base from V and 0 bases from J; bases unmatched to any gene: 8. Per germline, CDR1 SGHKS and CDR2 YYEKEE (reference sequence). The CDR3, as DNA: TGTGCCAGCAGCTTGTGGGTAGCGGGGGAGGGCTCTGGGGCCAACGTCCTGACTTTC. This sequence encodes CASSLWVAGEGSGANVLTF.

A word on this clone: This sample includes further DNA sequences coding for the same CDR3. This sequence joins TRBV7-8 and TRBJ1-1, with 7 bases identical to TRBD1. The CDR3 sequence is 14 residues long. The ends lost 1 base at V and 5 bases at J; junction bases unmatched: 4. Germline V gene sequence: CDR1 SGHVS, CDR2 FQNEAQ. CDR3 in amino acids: CASSLVGGGTEAFF. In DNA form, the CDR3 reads TGTGCCAGCAGCTTAGTAGGGGGCGGGACTGAAGCTTTCTTT.

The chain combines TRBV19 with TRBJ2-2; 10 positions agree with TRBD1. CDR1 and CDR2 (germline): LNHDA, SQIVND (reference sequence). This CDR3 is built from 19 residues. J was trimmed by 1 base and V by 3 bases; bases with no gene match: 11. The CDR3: CASSISPGDRGQNTGELFF. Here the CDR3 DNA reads TGTGCCAGTAGTATCTCTCCTGGGGACAGGGGTCAGAACACCGGGGAGCTGTTTTTT.

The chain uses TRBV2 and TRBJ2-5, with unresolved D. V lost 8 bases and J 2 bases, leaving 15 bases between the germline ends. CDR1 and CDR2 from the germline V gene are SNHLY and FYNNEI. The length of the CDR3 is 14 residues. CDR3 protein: CASRALVMQETQYF. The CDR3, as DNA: TGTGCCAGCCGGGCCCTTGTAATGCAAGAGACCCAGTACTTC.

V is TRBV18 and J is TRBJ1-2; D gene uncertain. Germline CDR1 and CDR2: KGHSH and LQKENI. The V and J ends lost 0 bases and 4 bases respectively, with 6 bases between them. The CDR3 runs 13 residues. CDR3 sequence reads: CASSPPSGYGYTF. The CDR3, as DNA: TGTGCCAGCTCACCACCGTCAGGCTATGGCTACACCTTC.

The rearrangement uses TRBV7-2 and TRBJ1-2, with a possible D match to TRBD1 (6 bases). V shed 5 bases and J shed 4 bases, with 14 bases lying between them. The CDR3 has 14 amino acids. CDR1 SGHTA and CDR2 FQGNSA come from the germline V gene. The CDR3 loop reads CASSPEQGAYGYTF. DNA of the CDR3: TGTGCCAGCAGCCCAGAACAGGGTGCCTATGGCTACACCTTC.

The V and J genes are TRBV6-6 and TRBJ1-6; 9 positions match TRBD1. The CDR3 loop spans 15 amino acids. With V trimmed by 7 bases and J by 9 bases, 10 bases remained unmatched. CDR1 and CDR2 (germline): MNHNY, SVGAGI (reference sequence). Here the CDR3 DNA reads TGTGCCAGCATTAAGGGGACAGGGAAGGTTTCACCCCTCCACTTT. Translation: CASIKGTGKVSPLHF.

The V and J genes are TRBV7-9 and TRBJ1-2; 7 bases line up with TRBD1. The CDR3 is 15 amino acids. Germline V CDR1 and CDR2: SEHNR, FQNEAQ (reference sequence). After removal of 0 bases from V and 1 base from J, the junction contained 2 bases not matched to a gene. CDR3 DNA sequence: TGTGCCAGCAGCTTAGCGACAGGGAGTAACTATGGCTACACCTTC. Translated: CASSLATGSNYGYTF.